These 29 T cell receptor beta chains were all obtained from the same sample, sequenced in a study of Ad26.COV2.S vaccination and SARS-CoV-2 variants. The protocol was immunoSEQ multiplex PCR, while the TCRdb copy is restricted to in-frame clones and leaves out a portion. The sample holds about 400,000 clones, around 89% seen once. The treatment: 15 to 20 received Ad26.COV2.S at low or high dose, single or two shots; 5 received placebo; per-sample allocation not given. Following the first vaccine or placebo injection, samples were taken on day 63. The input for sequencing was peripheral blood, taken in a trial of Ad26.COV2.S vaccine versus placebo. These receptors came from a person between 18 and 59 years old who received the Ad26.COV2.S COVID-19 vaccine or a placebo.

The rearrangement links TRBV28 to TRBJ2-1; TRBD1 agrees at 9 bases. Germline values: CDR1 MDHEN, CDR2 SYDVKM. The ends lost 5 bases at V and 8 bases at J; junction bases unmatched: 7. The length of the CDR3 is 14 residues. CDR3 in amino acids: CASSRTGVSDEQFF. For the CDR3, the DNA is TGTGCCAGCAGTCGGACAGGGGTTAGCGATGAGCAGTTCTTC.

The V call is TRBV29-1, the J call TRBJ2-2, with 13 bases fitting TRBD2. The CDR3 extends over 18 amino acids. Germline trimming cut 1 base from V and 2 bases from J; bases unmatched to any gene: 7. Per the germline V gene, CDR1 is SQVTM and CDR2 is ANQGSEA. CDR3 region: CSVEAGLAGKLNTGELFF. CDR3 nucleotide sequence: TGCAGCGTTGAAGCGGGACTAGCGGGAAAATTAAACACCGGGGAGCTGTTTTTT.

This chain's CDR3 is CASSPGLAYEQYF. DNA for the CDR3: TGTGCCAGCAGCCCCGGACTAGCTTACGAGCAGTACTTC. This rearrangement joins TRBV5-4 to TRBJ2-7; 8 bases fit TRBD2. CDR3 length equals 13 residues. V shed 4 bases and J 4 bases; nucleotides not matched to a gene: 4. Germline CDR1 and CDR2: SGHNT and YYREEE (reference sequence).

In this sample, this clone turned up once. Here the CDR3 DNA reads TGTGCCAGCAGTCGTTCCGGGGCTAGCGGGAGCTACAATGAGCAGTTCTTC. Its translation is CASSRSGASGSYNEQFF. The V call is TRBV7-9, the J call TRBJ2-1, with 10 positions matching TRBD2. Germline assignment: CDR1 SEHNR and CDR2 FQNEAQ (reference sequence). The junction had 11 bases not matched to a gene; V was cut back by 6 bases and J by 3 bases. The CDR3 runs to 17 residues.

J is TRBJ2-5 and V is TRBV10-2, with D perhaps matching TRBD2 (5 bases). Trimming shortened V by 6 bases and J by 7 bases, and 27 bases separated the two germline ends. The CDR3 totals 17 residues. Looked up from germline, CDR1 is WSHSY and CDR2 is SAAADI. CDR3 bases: TGCGCCAGCAGGGGGTGGAAAGAGTGGGTCGCCGAGGGGACCCAGTACTTC. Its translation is CASRGWKEWVAEGTQYF.

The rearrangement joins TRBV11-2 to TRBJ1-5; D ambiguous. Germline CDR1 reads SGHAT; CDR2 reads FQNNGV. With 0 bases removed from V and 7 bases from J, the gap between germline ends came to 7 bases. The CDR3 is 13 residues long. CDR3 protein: CASSLEGSQPQHF. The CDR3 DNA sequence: TGTGCCAGCAGCTTAGAGGGATCCCAGCCCCAGCATTTT.

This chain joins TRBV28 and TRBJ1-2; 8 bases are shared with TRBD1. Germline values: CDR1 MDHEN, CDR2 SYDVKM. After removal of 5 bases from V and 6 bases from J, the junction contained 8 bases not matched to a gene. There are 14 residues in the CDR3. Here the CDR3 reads CASSIGQGGDGYTF. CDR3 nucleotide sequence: TGTGCCAGCAGTATTGGACAGGGAGGGGATGGCTACACCTTC.

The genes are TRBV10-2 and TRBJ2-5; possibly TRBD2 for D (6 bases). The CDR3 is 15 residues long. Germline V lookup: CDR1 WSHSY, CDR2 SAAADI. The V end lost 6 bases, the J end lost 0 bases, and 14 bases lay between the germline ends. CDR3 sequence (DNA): TGCGCCAGCAGGCAACTAGCCGAGTACCAAGAGACCCAGTACTTC. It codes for CASRQLAEYQETQYF.

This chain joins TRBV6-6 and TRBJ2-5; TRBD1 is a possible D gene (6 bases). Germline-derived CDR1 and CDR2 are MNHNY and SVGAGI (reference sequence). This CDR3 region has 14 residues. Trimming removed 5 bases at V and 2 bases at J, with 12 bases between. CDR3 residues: CASSDDRSQETQYF. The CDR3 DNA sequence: TGTGCCAGCAGTGACGACAGGAGTCAAGAGACCCAGTACTTC.

Here the CDR3 reads CASSYPNTEAFF. In DNA, the CDR3 is TGTGCCAGCAGTTATCCCAACACTGAAGCTTTCTTT. The V gene is TRBV6-6, the J gene TRBJ1-1; D not resolved. Trimming shortened V by 3 bases and J by 2 bases, and 4 bases separated the two germline ends. This CDR3 has 12 amino acids. Germline lookup yields CDR1 MNHNY and CDR2 SVGAGI (reference sequence).

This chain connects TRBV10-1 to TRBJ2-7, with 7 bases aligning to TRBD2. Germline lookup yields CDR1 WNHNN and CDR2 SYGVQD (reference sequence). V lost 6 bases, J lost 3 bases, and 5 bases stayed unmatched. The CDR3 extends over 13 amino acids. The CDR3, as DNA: TGCGCCAGCAGCGAGGGAGGGGTCTACGAGCAGTACTTC. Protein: CASSEGGVYEQYF.

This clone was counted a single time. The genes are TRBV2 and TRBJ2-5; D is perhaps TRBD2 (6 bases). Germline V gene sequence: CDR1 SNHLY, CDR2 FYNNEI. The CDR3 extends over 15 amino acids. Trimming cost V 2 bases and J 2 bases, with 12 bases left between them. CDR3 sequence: CASSERGGPQETQYF. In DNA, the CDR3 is TGTGCCAGCAGTGAACGTGGAGGGCCTCAAGAGACCCAGTACTTC.

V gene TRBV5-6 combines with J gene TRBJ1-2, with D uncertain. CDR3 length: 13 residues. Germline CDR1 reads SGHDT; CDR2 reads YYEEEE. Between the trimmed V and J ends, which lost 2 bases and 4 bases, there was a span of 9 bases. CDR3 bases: TGTGCCAGCAGCTTATTGTCCACCTATGGCTACACCTTC. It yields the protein CASSLLSTYGYTF.

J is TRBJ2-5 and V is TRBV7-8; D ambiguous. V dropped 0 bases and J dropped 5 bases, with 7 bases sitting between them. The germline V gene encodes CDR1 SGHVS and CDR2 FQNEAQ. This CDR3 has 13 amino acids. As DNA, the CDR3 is TGTGCCAGCAGCTTAGCGCCGTACGAGACCCAGTACTTC. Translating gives CASSLAPYETQYF.

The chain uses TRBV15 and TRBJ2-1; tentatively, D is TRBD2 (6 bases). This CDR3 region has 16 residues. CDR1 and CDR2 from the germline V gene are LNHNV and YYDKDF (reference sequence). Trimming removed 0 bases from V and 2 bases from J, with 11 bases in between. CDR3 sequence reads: CATSRENRRAYNEQFF. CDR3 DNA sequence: TGTGCCACCAGCAGAGAAAACAGGAGGGCCTACAATGAGCAGTTCTTC.

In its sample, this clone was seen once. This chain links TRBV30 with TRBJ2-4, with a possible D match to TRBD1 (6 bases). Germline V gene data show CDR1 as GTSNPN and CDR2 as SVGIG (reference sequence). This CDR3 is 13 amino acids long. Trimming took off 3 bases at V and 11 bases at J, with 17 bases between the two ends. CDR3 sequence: CAWSGDNRGLQYF. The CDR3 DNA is TGTGCCTGGAGCGGGGACAATAGAGGCCTTCAGTACTTC.

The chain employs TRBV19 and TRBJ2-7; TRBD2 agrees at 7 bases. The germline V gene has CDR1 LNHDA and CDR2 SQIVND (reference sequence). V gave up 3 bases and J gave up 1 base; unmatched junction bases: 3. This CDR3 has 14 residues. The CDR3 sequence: CASSIGGRSYEQYF. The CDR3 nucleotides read TGTGCCAGTAGTATCGGGGGGAGGTCCTACGAGCAGTACTTC.

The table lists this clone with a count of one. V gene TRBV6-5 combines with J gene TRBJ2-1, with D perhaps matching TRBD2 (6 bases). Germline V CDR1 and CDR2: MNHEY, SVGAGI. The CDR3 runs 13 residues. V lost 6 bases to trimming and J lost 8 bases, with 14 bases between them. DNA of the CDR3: TGTGCCAGCAGACCCGGGGGTGGCGATGAGCAGTTCTTC. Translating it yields CASRPGGGDEQFF.

Here the CDR3 DNA reads TGTGCCAGTAGCTTCCTCAATTCACCCCTCCACTTT. It codes for CASSFLNSPLHF. The chain is built from TRBV19 and TRBJ1-6, with unresolved D. The ends were cut back, 6 bases at V and 7 bases at J, with 7 bases in the middle. The germline V gene has CDR1 LNHDA and CDR2 SQIVND (reference sequence). There are 12 residues in the CDR3.

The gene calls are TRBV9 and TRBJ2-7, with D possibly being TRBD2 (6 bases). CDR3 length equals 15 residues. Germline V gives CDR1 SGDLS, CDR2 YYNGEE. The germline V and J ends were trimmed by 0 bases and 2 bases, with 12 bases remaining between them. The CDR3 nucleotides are TGTGCCAGCAGCGTAGGGGAGGACTACCCCTACGAGCAGTACTTC. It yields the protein CASSVGEDYPYEQYF.

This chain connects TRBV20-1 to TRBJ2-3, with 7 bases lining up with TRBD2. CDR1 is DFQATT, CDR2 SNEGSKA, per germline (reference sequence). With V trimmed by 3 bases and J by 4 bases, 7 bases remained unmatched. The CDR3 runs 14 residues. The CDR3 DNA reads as TGCAGTGCTAGTACTAGCGTTCGCGCAGATACGCAGTATTTT. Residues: CSASTSVRADTQYF.

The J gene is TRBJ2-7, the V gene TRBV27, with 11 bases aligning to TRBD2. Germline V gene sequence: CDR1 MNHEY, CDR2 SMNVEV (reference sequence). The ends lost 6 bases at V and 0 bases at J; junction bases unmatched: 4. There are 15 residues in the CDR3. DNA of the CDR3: TGTGCCAGCAGGAAAACTAGCGGGAGCTCCTACGAGCAGTACTTC. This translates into CASRKTSGSSYEQYF.

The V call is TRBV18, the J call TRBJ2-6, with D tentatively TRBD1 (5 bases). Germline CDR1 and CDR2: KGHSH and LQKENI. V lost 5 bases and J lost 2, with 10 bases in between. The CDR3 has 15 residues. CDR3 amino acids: CASSETRAGANVLTF. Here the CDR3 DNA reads TGTGCCAGCTCAGAGACCAGGGCTGGGGCCAACGTCCTGACTTTC.

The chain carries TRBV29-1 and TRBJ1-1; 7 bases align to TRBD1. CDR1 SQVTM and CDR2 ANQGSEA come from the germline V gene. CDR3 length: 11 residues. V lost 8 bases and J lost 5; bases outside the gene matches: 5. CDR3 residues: CSTRQGTEAFF. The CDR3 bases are TGCAGCACCCGACAGGGTACTGAAGCTTTCTTT.

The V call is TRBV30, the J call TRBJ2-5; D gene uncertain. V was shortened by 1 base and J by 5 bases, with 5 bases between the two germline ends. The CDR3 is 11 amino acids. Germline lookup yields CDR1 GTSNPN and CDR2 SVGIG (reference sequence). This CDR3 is CAWSGVETQYF. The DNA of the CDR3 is TGTGCCTGGAGTGGGGTGGAGACCCAGTACTTC.

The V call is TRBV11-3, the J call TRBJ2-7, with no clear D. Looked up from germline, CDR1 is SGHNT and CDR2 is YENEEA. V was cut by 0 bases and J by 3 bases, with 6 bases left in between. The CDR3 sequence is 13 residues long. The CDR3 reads CASSLDMDYEQYF. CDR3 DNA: TGTGCCAGCAGCTTAGATATGGACTACGAGCAGTACTTC.

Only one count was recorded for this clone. CDR3 protein: CASSFLTSGSRELFF. CDR3 sequence (DNA): TGTGCCAGCAGTTTTTTGACTAGCGGGTCCCGGGAGCTGTTTTTT. This rearrangement joins TRBV27 to TRBJ2-2; 10 bases align to TRBD2. The CDR3 has 15 amino acids. Unmatched junction bases numbered 7, after V lost 3 bases and J lost 9 bases. Germline V gene lookup returns CDR1 MNHEY and CDR2 SMNVEV (reference sequence).

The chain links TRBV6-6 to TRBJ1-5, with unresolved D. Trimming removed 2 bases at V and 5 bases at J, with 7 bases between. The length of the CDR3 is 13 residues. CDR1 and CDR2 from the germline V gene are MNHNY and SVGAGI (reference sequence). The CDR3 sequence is CASSYLDHQPQHF. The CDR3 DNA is TGTGCCAGCAGTTACCTAGACCATCAGCCCCAGCATTTT.

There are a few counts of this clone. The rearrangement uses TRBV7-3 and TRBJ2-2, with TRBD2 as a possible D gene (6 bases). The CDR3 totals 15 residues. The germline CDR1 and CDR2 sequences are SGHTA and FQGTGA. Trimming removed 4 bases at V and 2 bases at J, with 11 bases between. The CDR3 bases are TGTGCCAGCAGCTATTCTAGCGCCAACACCGGGGAGCTGTTTTTT. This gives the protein CASSYSSANTGELFF. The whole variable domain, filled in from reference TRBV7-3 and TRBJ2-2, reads GAGVSQTPSNKVTEKGKYVELRCDPISGHTALYWYRQSLGQGPEFLIYFQGTGAADDSGLPNDRFFAVRPEGSVSTLKIQRTERGDSAVYLCASSYSSANTGELFFGEGSRLTVL.